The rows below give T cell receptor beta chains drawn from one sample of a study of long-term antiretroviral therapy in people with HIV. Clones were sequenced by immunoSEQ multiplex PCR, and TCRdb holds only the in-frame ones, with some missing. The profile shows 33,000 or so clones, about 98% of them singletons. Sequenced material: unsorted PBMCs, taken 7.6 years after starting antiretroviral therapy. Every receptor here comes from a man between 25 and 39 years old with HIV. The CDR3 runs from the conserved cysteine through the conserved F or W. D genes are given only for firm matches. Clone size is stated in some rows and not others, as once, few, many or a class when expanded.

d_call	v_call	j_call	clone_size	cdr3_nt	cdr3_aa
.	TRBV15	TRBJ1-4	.	TGTGCCACCAGATTTGGCGGTGCAACTAATGAAAAACTGTTTTTT	CATRFGGATNEKLFF
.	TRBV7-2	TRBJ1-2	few	TGTGCCAGCAGCCCTCCTGACAGCTTTGGCTACACCTTC	CASSPPDSFGYTF
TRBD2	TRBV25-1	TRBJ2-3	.	TGTGCCAGCAGTGTGCCAGCGGGGGGACTAGATACGCAGTATTTT	CASSVPAGGLDTQYF
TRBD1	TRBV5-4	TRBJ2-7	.	TGTGCCAGCAGCTTTGGGGACAGGGGGCTTGACGAGCAGTACTTC	CASSFGDRGLDEQYF
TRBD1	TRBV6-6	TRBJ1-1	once	TGTGCCAGCAGCCTCCCCGGGACAGGGGTGAACACTGAAGCTTTCTTT	CASSLPGTGVNTEAFF
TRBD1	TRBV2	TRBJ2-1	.	TGTGCCAGCCTTCTAACGGGGAGACAGGGGGATTACAATGAGCAGTTCTTC	CASLLTGRQGDYNEQFF
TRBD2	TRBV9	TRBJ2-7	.	TGTGCCAGCAGCGTCGGACTAGCGGGGTCCTACGAGCAGTACTTC	CASSVGLAGSYEQYF
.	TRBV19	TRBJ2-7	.	TGTGCCAGTAGTATTTTGGGGGCATCCTACGAGCAGTACTTC	CASSILGASYEQYF
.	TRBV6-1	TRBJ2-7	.	TGTGCCAGCTCGTCTAGGAAGGACTCCTACGAGCAGTACTTC	CASSSRKDSYEQYF
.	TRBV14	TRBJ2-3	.	TGTGCCAGCAGCCAAATCGTAGTGGATACGCAGTATTTT	CASSQIVVDTQYF